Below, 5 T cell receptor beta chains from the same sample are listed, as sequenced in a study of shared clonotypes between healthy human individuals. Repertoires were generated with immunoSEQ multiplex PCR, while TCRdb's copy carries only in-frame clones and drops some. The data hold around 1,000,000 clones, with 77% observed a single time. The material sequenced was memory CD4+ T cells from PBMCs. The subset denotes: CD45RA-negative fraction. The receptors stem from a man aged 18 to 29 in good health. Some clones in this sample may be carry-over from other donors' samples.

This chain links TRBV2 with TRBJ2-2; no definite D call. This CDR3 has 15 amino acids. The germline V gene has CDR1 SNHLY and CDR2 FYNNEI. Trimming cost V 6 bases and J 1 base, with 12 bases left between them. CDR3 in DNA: TGTGCCAGCAGGCTCGCGACTGGGAACACCGGGGAGCTGTTTTTT. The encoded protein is CASRLATGNTGELFF. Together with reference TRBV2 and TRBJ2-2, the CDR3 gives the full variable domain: EPEVTQTPSHQVTQMGQEVILRCVPISNHLYFYWYRQILGQKVEFLVSFYNNEISEKSEIFDDQFSVERPDGSNFTLKIRSTKLEDSAMYFCASRLATGNTGELFFGEGSRLTVL.

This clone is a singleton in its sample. CDR3 amino acids: CASSLPPGTLHYEQYF. The CDR3 coding sequence is TGTGCCAGCAGCTTACCTCCGGGCACTTTACACTACGAGCAGTACTTC. The chain carries TRBV11-2 and TRBJ2-7; no clear D gene. V was cut by 2 bases and J by 3 bases, with 17 bases left in between. The CDR3 covers 16 residues. Germline V CDR1 and CDR2: SGHAT, FQNNGV.

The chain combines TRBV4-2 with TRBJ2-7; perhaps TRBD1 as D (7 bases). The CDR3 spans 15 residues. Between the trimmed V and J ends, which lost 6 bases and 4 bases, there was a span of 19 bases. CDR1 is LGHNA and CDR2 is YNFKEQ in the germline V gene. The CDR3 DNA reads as TGTGCCAGCAGTCCTCGAGACAGGGAGGAGTACGAGCAGTACTTC. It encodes CASSPRDREEYEQYF.

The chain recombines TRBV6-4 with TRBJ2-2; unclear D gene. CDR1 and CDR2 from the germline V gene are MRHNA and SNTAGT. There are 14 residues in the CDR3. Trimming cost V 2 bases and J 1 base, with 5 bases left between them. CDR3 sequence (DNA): TGTGCCAGCAGTGACGAAAGGAACACCGGGGAGCTGTTTTTT. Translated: CASSDERNTGELFF.

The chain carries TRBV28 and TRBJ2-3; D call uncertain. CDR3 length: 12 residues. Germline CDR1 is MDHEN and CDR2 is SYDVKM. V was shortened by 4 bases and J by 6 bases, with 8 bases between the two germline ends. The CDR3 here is CASSSLWDTQYF. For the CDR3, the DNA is TGTGCCAGCAGTTCTTTATGGGATACGCAGTATTTT. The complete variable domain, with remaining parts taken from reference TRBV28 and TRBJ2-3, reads DVKVTQSSRYLVKRTGEKVFLECVQDMDHENMFWYRQDPGLGLRLIYFSYDVKMKEKGDIPEGYSVSREKKERFSLILESASTNQTSMYLCASSSLWDTQYFGPGTRLTVL.